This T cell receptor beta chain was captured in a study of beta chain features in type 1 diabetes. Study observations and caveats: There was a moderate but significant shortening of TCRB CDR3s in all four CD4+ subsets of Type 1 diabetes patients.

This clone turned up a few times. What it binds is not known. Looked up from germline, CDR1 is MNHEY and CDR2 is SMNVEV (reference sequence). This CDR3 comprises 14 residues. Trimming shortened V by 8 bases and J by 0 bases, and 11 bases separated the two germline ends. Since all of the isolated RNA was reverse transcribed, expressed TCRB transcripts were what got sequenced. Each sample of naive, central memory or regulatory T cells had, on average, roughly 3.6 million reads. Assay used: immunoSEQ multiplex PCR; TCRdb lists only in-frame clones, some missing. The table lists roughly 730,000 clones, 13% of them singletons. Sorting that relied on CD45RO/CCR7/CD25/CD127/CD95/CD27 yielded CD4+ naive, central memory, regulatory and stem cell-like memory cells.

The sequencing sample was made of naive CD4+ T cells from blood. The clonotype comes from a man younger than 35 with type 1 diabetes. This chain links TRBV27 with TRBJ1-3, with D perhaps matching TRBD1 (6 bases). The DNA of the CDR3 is TGTGCCAGCTGGGGGCAGAACTCTGGAAACACCATATATTTT. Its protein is CASWGQNSGNTIYF.